Listed below are T cell receptor beta chains from one sample, sequenced in a study of T cell responses to AZD1222 COVID-19 vaccine. Produced via immunoSEQ multiplex PCR; TCRdb's table is partial and in-frame only. The sample has 100,000 or so clones; 85% to 90% are singletons. Here the sequenced sample was peripheral blood, taken on day 0 of AZD1222 vaccination. These receptor sequences come from an adult in good health. Each CDR3 is given with its conserved first and last residue. Each record gives: clone size, V gene, J gene, D gene, CDR3 protein, CDR3 DNA. D genes are given only for firm matches. Size is omitted from some rows. Given values are once, few, many or a class for expanded clones.

clone size: NA
V gene: TRBV4-2
J gene: TRBJ1-4
D gene: NA
CDR3 protein: CAGSSSTNEKLFF
CDR3 DNA: TGTGCCGGTTCCTCGTCAACTAATGAAAAACTGTTTTTT

clone size: NA
V gene: TRBV27
J gene: TRBJ1-4
D gene: TRBD1
CDR3 protein: CASSPGQGWGEKLFF
CDR3 DNA: TGTGCCAGCAGTCCCGGACAGGGTTGGGGTGAAAAACTGTTTTTT

clone size: NA
V gene: TRBV6-5
J gene: TRBJ1-6
D gene: TRBD1
CDR3 protein: CASSRGTGGSPLHF
CDR3 DNA: TGTGCCAGCAGTCGGGGGACAGGGGGATCACCCCTCCACTTT

clone size: NA
V gene: TRBV7-2
J gene: TRBJ1-3
D gene: NA
CDR3 protein: CASSWASGSGNTIYF
CDR3 DNA: TGTGCCAGCAGCTGGGCAAGTGGTTCTGGAAACACCATATATTTT

clone size: NA
V gene: TRBV28
J gene: TRBJ2-1
D gene: TRBD2
CDR3 protein: CASSFSGGEQFF
CDR3 DNA: TGTGCCAGCAGTTTTTCGGGAGGCGAGCAGTTCTTC

clone size: NA
V gene: TRBV4-1
J gene: TRBJ1-3
D gene: NA
CDR3 protein: CASNSVVSGNTIYF
CDR3 DNA: TGCGCCAGCAATTCGGTTGTCTCTGGAAACACCATATATTTT

clone size: once
V gene: TRBV6-2/TRBV6-3
J gene: TRBJ1-5
D gene: NA
CDR3 protein: CASSFRQSNQPQHF
CDR3 DNA: TGTGCCAGCAGCTTCAGACAGAGCAATCAGCCCCAGCATTTT

clone size: NA
V gene: TRBV6-2/TRBV6-3
J gene: TRBJ1-1
D gene: NA
CDR3 protein: CASSPAGGQNTEAFF
CDR3 DNA: TGTGCCAGCAGTCCCGCCGGGGGGCAGAACACTGAAGCTTTCTTT

clone size: NA
V gene: TRBV29-1
J gene: TRBJ2-5
D gene: NA
CDR3 protein: CSVAHKKETQYF
CDR3 DNA: TGCAGCGTTGCTCACAAAAAAGAGACCCAGTACTTC

clone size: once
V gene: TRBV18
J gene: TRBJ2-6
D gene: NA
CDR3 protein: CASSPPGARGANVLTF
CDR3 DNA: TGTGCCAGCTCACCACCCGGGGCGAGGGGGGCCAACGTCCTGACTTTC

clone size: NA
V gene: TRBV5-1
J gene: TRBJ1-2
D gene: NA
CDR3 protein: CASSQDRGSYGYTF
CDR3 DNA: TGCGCCAGCAGCCAGGACCGGGGGTCCTATGGCTACACCTTC

clone size: NA
V gene: TRBV13
J gene: TRBJ2-7
D gene: TRBD1
CDR3 protein: CASSRGQGKYYEQYF
CDR3 DNA: TGTGCCAGCAGCCGGGGACAGGGGAAATACTACGAGCAGTACTTC

clone size: NA
V gene: TRBV11-2
J gene: TRBJ2-3
D gene: NA
CDR3 protein: CASSSRVSHPPSTDTQYF
CDR3 DNA: TGTGCCAGCAGCTCCCGAGTGAGCCATCCCCCAAGCACAGATACGCAGTATTTT

clone size: NA
V gene: TRBV28
J gene: TRBJ1-2
D gene: NA
CDR3 protein: CASSLIGGDYGYTF
CDR3 DNA: TGTGCCAGCAGTTTAATTGGGGGTGACTATGGCTACACCTTC

clone size: once
V gene: TRBV6-5
J gene: TRBJ1-2
D gene: NA
CDR3 protein: CASSFDSNYGYTF
CDR3 DNA: TGTGCCAGCAGTTTTGACAGCAACTATGGCTACACCTTC

clone size: NA
V gene: TRBV19
J gene: TRBJ1-5
D gene: NA
CDR3 protein: CASNPGVGPQHF
CDR3 DNA: TGTGCCAGTAACCCCGGGGTGGGGCCCCAGCATTTT

clone size: NA
V gene: TRBV19
J gene: TRBJ1-5
D gene: NA
CDR3 protein: CASSITGNQPQHF
CDR3 DNA: TGTGCCAGTAGTATAACCGGGAATCAGCCCCAGCATTTT

clone size: NA
V gene: TRBV19
J gene: TRBJ1-5
D gene: TRBD1
CDR3 protein: CASMQGQGLIQPQHF
CDR3 DNA: TGTGCCAGTATGCAGGGACAGGGTTTGATTCAGCCCCAGCATTTT

clone size: NA
V gene: TRBV2
J gene: TRBJ2-1
D gene: NA
CDR3 protein: CASREPSTSEQFF
CDR3 DNA: TGTGCCAGCAGAGAACCCTCTACTAGCGAGCAGTTCTTC

clone size: NA
V gene: TRBV11-3
J gene: TRBJ2-1
D gene: NA
CDR3 protein: CASSAGRNNEQFF
CDR3 DNA: TGTGCCAGCAGCGCCGGACGTAACAATGAGCAGTTCTTC

clone size: NA
V gene: TRBV18
J gene: TRBJ1-1
D gene: NA
CDR3 protein: CASSPPRVGNTEAFF
CDR3 DNA: TGTGCCAGCTCACCACCTAGGGTAGGGAACACTGAAGCTTTCTTT

clone size: NA
V gene: TRBV5-1
J gene: TRBJ2-1
D gene: TRBD2
CDR3 protein: CASGVGIFAGALVVEQFF
CDR3 DNA: TGCGCCAGCGGGGTAGGGATTTTTGCGGGAGCGCTGGTGGTTGAGCAGTTCTTC

clone size: NA
V gene: TRBV6-2/TRBV6-3
J gene: TRBJ2-7
D gene: NA
CDR3 protein: CASSYSGTPRGYYEQYF
CDR3 DNA: TGTGCCAGCAGTTACTCCGGGACTCCGAGGGGTTACTACGAGCAGTACTTC

clone size: NA
V gene: TRBV5-1
J gene: TRBJ2-5
D gene: NA
CDR3 protein: CASSLNGQVETQYF
CDR3 DNA: TGCGCCAGCAGCTTGAACGGGCAGGTGGAGACCCAGTACTTC

clone size: NA
V gene: TRBV29-1
J gene: TRBJ2-1
D gene: TRBD1
CDR3 protein: CSVGDRGSNEQFF
CDR3 DNA: TGCAGCGTGGGGGACAGGGGATCCAATGAGCAGTTCTTC